The rows below give T cell receptor beta chains drawn from one sample of a study of cytomegalovirus exposure and HLA in healthy donors. The method was immunoSEQ multiplex PCR; TCRdb's version includes in-frame clones alone and lacks a portion of them. The sample has about 130,000 clones, about 80% seen once. Sequenced: PBMCs. These receptors all stem from a man aged 30 to 39 in good health and CMV-seropositive. CDR3s include the opening cysteine and the closing phenylalanine or tryptophan. Each record gives: clone size, D gene, CDR3 length, V gene, J gene, CDR3 DNA, CDR3 protein. A D gene is named only where the DNA matches it firmly. Expanded clones are given a class, and other clones once, few, many or no size at all.

>-|-|17|TRBV4-1|TRBJ2-3
TGCGCCAGCAGCTCCTACCCCGGGGGGCTCAGCACAGATACGCAGTATTTT
CASSSYPGGLSTDTQYF
>few|-|13|TRBV2|TRBJ1-6
TGTGCCAGCAGTGAATTCGGTAGCTCACCCCTCCACTTT
CASSEFGSSPLHF
>-|-|20|TRBV27|TRBJ1-1
TGTGCCAGCAGTTTGGTCCCAATCGGGGGGGCGAGGGATGGGAACACTGAAGCTTTCTTT
CASSLVPIGGARDGNTEAFF
>few|TRBD2|14|TRBV5-4|TRBJ2-1
TGTGCCAGCAGCGTCGGACTAGCGGTTAATGAGCAGTTCTTC
CASSVGLAVNEQFF
>few|-|14|TRBV2|TRBJ1-2
TGTGCCAGCAGTGAAGGAGTCCGCGGATATGGCTACACCTTC
CASSEGVRGYGYTF
>once|-|13|TRBV6-5|TRBJ1-5
TGTGCCAGCAGTCCTTATAGCAATCAGCCCCAGCATTTT
CASSPYSNQPQHF
>-|-|14|TRBV6-5|TRBJ1-1
TGTGCCAGCAGTGAGGTTTGGAGGGAAGCTGAAGCTTTCTTT
CASSEVWREAEAFF
>-|TRBD1|15|TRBV5-1|TRBJ2-7
TGCGCCAGCAGCTGGGCACCCGCGACAGGGGACGAGCAGTACTTC
CASSWAPATGDEQYF
>-|TRBD1|15|TRBV30|TRBJ1-1
TGTGCCTGGAGGCCTTCTGTGGCGGGACAGGTTCAAGCTTTCTTT
CAWRPSVAGQVQAFF
>-|TRBD1|15|TRBV28|TRBJ2-3
TGTGCCAGCAGTTTAGGCCAGGGGGCGGCAGATACGCAGTATTTT
CASSLGQGAADTQYF
>-|TRBD1|15|TRBV9|TRBJ1-6
TGTGCCAGCAGCCCGGGACAGGGGTATAATTCACCCCTCCACTTT
CASSPGQGYNSPLHF
>-|-|14|TRBV28|TRBJ2-3
TGTGCCAGCCAGGGTCTTTGGCCACCAGATACGCAGTATTTT
CASQGLWPPDTQYF
>-|-|14|TRBV27|TRBJ1-3
TGTGCCAGCAGTTTTCAGGGGTCTGGAAACACCATATATTTT
CASSFQGSGNTIYF
>-|TRBD1|16|TRBV27|TRBJ1-5
TGTGCCAGCAGTCCGACAGGGGACTATAGCAATCAGCCCCAGCATTTT
CASSPTGDYSNQPQHF